This entry features one T cell receptor beta chain sequence. The source of the sample is a study of cytomegalovirus exposure and HLA in healthy donors. The CDR3 has 15 residues. Germline assignment: CDR1 KGHSH and CDR2 LQKENI. V shed 1 base and J shed 2 bases, with 11 bases lying between them. 13 Jbeta primers and 60 Vbeta primers were used for the PCR. Profiling relied on immunoSEQ multiplex PCR, and the TCRdb table lists in-frame clones only, not all of them. The repertoire has tens of thousands of clones, approximately 70% of them found once; the top ten carry 11% to 15%. The receptor comes from a male donor in good health and CMV-seropositive. The sample comprised PBMCs. This chain connects TRBV18 to TRBJ1-2, with a possible D match to TRBD1 (6 bases). DNA for the CDR3: TGTGCCAGCTCACCACAGGACAGTCCGAACTATGGCTACACCTTC. Translation gives CASSPQDSPNYGYTF.